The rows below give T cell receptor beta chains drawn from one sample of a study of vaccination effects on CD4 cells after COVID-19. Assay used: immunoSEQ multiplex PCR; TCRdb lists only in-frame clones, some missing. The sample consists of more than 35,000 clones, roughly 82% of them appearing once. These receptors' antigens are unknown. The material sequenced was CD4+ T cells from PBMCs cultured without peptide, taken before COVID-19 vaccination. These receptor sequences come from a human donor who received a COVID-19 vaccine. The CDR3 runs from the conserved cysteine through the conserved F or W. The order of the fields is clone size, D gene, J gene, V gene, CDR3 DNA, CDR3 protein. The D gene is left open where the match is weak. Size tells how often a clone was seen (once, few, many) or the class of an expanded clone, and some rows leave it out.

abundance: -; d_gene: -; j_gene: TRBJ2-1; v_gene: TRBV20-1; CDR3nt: TGCAGTGCTATCCACTCCAATGAGCAGTTCTTC; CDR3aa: CSAIHSNEQFF
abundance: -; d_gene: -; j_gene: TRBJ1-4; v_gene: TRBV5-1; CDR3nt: TGCGCCAGCAGCTTGTTAGAAGGCGAAAAACTGTTTTTT; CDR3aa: CASSLLEGEKLFF
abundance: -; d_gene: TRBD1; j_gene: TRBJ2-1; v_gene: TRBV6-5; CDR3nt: TGTGCCAGCAGTTACGACAGGGGGGTCAATGAGCAGTTCTTC; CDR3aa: CASSYDRGVNEQFF
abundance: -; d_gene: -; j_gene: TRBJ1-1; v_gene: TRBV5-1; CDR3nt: TGCGCCAGCAGCCTAGAAGGTGGCGTGAACACTGAAGCTTTCTTT; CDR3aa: CASSLEGGVNTEAFF
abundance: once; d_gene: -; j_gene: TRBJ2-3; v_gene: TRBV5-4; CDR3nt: TGTGCCAGCAGCTTGGGGTGGGGGGGGCGAACAGATACGCAGTATTTT; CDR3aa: CASSLGWGGRTDTQYF
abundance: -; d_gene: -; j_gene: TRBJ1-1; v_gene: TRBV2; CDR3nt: TGTGCCAGCAGGGACAGCTTGAACACTGAAGCTTTCTTT; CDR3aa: CASRDSLNTEAFF
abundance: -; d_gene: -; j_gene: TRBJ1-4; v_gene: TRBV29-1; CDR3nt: TGCAGCGTTGTAAAGGGAGAAAAACTGTTTTTT; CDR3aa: CSVVKGEKLFF
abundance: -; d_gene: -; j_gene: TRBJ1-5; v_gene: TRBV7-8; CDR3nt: TGTGCCAGCAGCTTATTTTACAGGGATAGCAATCAGCCCCAGCATTTT; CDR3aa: CASSLFYRDSNQPQHF
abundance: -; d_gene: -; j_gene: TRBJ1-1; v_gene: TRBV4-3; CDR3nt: TGCGCCAGCAGCCAAGATCGAGGTCGGGGAGGGTGGGTCTTT; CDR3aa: CASSQDRGRGGWVF
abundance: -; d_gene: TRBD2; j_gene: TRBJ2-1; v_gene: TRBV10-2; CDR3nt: TGCGCCAGCAGTGAGCAAGAACTAGCGGTATACAATGAGCAGTTCTTC; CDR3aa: CASSEQELAVYNEQFF
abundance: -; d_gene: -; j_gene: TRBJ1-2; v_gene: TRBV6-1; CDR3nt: TGTGCCAGCAGTTATCGTGCTAACTATGGCTACACCTTC; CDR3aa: CASSYRANYGYTF
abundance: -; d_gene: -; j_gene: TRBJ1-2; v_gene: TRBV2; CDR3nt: TGTGCCAGCGGTGGGGAGAGGGACACCGATAACTATGGCTACACCTTC; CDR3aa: CASGGERDTDNYGYTF
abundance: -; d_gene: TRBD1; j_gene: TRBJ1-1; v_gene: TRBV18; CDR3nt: TGTGCCAGCTCACAAGACAGGGTGGGGACTGAAGCTTTCTTT; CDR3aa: CASSQDRVGTEAFF
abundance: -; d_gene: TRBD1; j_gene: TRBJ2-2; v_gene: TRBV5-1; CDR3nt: TGCGCCAGCAGCTTGGCCGCAGGGACAGGGGGCACCGGGGAGCTGTTTTTT; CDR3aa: CASSLAAGTGGTGELFF
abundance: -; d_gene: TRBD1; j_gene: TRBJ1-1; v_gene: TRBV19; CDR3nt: TGTGCCACCCTACCGGGACAGCTGAACACTGAAGCTTTCTTT; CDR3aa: CATLPGQLNTEAFF
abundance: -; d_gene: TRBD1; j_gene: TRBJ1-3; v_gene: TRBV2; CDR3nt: TGTGCCAGCAGGGACAGGGCTGGAAACACCATATATTTT; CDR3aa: CASRDRAGNTIYF
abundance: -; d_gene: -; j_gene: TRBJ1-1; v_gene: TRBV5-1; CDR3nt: TGCGCCAGCAGCTCTCCTCCCGGGGCAGCAGCAATGAACACTGAAGCTTTCTTT; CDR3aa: CASSSPPGAAAMNTEAFF
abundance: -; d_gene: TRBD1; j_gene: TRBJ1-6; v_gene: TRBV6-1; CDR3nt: TGTGCCAGCAGTGACCTCACAGGGGCCGCTTCACCCCTCCACTTT; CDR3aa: CASSDLTGAASPLHF
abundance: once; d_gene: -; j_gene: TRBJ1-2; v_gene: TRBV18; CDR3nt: TGTGCCAGCTCACGGACACCGGACTATGGCTACACCTTC; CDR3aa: CASSRTPDYGYTF
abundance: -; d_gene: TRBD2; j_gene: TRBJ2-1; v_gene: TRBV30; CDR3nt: TGTGCCTGGAGTGTAGGGAGGGGTGAGCAGTTCTTC; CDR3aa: CAWSVGRGEQFF
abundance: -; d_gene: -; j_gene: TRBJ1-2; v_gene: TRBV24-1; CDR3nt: TGTGCCACCAGTGATAACAGGAGCTATGGCTACACCTTC; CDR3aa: CATSDNRSYGYTF
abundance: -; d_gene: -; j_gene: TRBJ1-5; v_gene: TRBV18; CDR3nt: TGTGCCAGCTCACCAAAGGGAGTTGGGAGCAATCAGCCCCAGCATTTT; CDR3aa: CASSPKGVGSNQPQHF
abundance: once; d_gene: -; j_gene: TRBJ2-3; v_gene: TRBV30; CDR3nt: TGTGCCTGGGATCAGGGCCCAGATACGCAGTATTTT; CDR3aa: CAWDQGPDTQYF
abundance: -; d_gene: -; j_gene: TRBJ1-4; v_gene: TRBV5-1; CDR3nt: TGCGCCAGCAGCCCGGGGCCGCTTGAAAAACTGTTTTTT; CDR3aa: CASSPGPLEKLFF
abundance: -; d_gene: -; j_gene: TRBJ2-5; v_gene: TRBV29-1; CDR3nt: TGCAGCGTTGAGCAGGGGTGGGAGACCCAGTACTTC; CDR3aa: CSVEQGWETQYF
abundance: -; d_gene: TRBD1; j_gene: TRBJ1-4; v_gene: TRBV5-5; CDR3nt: TGTGCCAGCAGCTCGATACCGGGACAGGGGGCGCAGCGGGAAAAACTGTTTTTT; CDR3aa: CASSSIPGQGAQREKLFF
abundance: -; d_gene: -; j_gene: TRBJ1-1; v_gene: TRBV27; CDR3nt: TGTGCCAGCAGTTTTCTAGACGGGAACACTGAAGCTTTCTTT; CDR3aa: CASSFLDGNTEAFF
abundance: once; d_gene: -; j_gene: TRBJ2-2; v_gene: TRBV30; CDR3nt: TGTGCCTGGACGGGTGGAGGGCGATTCACCGGGGAGCTGTTTTTT; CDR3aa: CAWTGGGRFTGELFF
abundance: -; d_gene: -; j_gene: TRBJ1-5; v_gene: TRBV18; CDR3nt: TGTGCCAGCTCACTAAGCAATCAGCCCCAGCATTTT; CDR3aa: CASSLSNQPQHF
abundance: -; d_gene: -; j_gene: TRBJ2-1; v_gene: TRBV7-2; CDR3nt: TGTGCCAGCAGCTTAGTAGAGGTTCGGTGGAATGAGCAGTTCTTC; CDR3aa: CASSLVEVRWNEQFF
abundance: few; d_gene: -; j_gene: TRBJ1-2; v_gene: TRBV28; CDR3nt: TGTGCCAGCAGTTTGAGGTATGGCTACACCTTC; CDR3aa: CASSLRYGYTF
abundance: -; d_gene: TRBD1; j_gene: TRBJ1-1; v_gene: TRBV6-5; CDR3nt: TGTGCCAGCAGAACTGACAGGGCGAACACTGAAGCTTTCTTT; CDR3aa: CASRTDRANTEAFF
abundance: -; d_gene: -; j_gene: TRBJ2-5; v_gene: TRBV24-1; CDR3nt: TGTGCCACACAGGGGAGGGGGCAAGAGACCCAGTACTTC; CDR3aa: CATQGRGQETQYF
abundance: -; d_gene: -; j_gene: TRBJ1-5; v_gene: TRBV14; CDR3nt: TGTGCCAGCAGCCAAGAGGTCAATCAGCCCCAGCATTTT; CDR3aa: CASSQEVNQPQHF
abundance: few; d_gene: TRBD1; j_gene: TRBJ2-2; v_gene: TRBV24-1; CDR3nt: TGTGCCACCAGAGGGACAGGGGAGAATTGGGAGCTGTTTTTT; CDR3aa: CATRGTGENWELFF
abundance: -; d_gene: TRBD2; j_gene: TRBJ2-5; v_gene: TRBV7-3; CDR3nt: TGTGCCAGCAGCTTAAGGGCGCGGGGGAACCAAGAGACCCAGTACTTC; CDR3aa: CASSLRARGNQETQYF
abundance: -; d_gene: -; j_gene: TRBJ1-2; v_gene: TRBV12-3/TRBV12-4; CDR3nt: TGTGCCAGCAGTCCTACGGGGCTCTATGGCTACACCTTC; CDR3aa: CASSPTGLYGYTF
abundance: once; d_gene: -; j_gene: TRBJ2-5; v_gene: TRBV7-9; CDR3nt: TGTGCCAGCAGCTTAGCGAATCAGGGCGGCGAGACCCAGTACTTC; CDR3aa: CASSLANQGGETQYF
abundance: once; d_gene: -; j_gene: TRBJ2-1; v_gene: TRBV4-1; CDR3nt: TGCGCCAGCAGCCAAGCCCTTTACAATGAGCAGTTCTTC; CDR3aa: CASSQALYNEQFF
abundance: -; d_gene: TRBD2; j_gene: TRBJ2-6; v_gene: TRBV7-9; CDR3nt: TGTGCCAGCAGCCCGGCCGGGAGGGGGGCCAACGTCCTGACTTTC; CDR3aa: CASSPAGRGANVLTF
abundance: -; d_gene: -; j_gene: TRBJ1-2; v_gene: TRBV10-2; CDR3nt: TGCGCCAGCAGTGTCGGGTTGGCTAACTATGGCTACACCTTC; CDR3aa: CASSVGLANYGYTF
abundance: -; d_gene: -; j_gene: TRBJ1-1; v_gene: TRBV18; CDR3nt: TGTGCCAGCTCCAAGGTGGCGGGGTGGGGGAACACTGAAGCTTTCTTT; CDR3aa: CASSKVAGWGNTEAFF
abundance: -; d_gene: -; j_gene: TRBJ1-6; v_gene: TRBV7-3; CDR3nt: TGTGCCAGCAGCTTAAACAGCCATAATTCACCCCTCCACTTT; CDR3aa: CASSLNSHNSPLHF
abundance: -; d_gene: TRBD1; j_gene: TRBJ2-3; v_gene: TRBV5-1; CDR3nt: TGCGCCAGCACCTGGGGGGACAGGGGGATCACAGATACGCAGTATTTT; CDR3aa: CASTWGDRGITDTQYF
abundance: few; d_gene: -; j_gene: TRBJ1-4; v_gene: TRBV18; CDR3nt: TGTGCCAGCTCACAACAGGGCGCCGAGGGAAAACTGTTTTTT; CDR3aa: CASSQQGAEGKLFF
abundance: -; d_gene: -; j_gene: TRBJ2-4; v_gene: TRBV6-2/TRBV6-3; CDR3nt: TGTGCCAGCAGTTACCCACAGGGTGGCAAAAACATTCAGTACTTC; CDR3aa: CASSYPQGGKNIQYF
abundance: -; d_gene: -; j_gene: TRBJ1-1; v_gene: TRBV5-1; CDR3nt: TGCGCCAGCAGCTTGGGTCCTGCCGAAGCTTTCTTT; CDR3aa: CASSLGPAEAFF